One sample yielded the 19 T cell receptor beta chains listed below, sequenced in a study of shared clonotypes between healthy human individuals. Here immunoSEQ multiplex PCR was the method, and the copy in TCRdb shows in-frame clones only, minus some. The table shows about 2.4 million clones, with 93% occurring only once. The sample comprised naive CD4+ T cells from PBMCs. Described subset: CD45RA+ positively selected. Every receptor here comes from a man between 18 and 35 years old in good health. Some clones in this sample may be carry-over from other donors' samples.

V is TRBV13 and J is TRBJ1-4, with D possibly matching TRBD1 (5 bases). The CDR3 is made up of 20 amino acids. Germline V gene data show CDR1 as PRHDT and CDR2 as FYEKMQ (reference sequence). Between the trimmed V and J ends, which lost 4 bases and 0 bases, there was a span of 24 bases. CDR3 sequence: CASSSTHPSWGEPTNEKLFF. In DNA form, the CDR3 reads TGTGCCAGCAGCTCAACGCACCCGTCCTGGGGCGAACCAACTAATGAAAAACTGTTTTTT.

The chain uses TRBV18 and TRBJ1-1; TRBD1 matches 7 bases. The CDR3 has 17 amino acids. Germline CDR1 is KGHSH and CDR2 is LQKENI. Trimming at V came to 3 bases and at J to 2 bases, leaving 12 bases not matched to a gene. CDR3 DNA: TGTGCCAGCTCACCTGCCGGGACAGCCCTTTCAAACACTGAAGCTTTCTTT. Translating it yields CASSPAGTALSNTEAFF.

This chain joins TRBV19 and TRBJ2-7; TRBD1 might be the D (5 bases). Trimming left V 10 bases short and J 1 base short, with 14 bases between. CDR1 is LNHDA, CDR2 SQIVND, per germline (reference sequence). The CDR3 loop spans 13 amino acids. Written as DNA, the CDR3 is TGTGCCACCACCGCGGCAGGGTCCTACGAGCAGTACTTC. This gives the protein CATTAAGSYEQYF.

The CDR3 is CAQGAGGVGTEAFF. For the CDR3, the DNA is TGTGCCCAGGGGGCAGGGGGCGTGGGAACTGAAGCTTTCTTT. The chain joins TRBV18 to TRBJ1-1; 8 nucleotides line up with TRBD1. This CDR3 region has 14 residues. J gave up 5 bases and V 11 bases, and 13 bases lay outside the gene matches. The germline gives CDR1 KGHSH, CDR2 LQKENI.

The DNA of the CDR3 is TGTGCCAGCAATGGACAGGGCGTCGTGACCCAGTACTTC. Translated, it gives CASNGQGVVTQYF. This chain connects TRBV2 to TRBJ2-5; 8 positions match TRBD1. Germline V gives CDR1 SNHLY, CDR2 FYNNEI. The CDR3 is 13 amino acids. Trimming cost V 7 bases and J 7 bases; bases outside gene matches: 8.

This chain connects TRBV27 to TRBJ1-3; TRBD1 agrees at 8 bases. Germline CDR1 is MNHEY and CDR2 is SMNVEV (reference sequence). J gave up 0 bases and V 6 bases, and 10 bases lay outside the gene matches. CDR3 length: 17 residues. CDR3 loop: CASRGIPDRGSGNTIYF. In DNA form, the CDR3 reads TGTGCCAGCAGAGGGATTCCAGACAGGGGCTCTGGAAACACCATATATTTT.

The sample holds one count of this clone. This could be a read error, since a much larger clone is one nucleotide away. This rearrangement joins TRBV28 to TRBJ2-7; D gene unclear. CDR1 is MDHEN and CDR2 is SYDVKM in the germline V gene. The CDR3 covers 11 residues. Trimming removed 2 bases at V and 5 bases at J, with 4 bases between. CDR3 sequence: CASSLNHEQYF. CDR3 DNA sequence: TGTGCCAGCAGTTTAAACCACGAGCAGTACTTC. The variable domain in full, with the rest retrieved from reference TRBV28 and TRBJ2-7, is DVKVTQSSRYLVKRTGEKVFLECVQDMDHENMFWYRQDPGLGLRLIYFSYDVKMKEKGDIPEGYSVSREKKERFSLILESASTNQTSMYLCASSLNHEQYFGPGTRLTVT.

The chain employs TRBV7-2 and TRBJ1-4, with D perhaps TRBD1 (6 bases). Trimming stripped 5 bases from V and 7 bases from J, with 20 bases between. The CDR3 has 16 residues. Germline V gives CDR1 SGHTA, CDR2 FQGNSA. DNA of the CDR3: TGTGCCAGCAGCCCCGGGGGTGGGGGGCTAGGTGAAAAACTGTTTTTT. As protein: CASSPGGGGLGEKLFF.

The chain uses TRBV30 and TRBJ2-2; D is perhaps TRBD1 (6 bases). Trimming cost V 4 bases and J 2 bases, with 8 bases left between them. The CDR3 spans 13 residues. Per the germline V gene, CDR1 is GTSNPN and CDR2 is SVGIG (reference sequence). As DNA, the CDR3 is TGTGCCTGGAACAGGGCTAACACCGGGGAGCTGTTTTTT. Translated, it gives CAWNRANTGELFF.

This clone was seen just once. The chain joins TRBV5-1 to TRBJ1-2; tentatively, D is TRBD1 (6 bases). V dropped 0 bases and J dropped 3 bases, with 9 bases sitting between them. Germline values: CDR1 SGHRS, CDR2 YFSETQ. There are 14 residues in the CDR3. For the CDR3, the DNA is TGCGCCAGCAGCTTGGGTTCAGGGGACTATGGCTACACCTTC. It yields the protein CASSLGSGDYGYTF.

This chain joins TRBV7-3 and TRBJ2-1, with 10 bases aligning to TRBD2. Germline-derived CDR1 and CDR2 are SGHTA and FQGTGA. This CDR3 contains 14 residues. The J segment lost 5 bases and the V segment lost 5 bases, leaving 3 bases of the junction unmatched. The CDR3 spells CASSGTSANNEQFF. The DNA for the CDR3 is TGTGCCAGCAGCGGGACTAGCGCGAACAATGAGCAGTTCTTC.

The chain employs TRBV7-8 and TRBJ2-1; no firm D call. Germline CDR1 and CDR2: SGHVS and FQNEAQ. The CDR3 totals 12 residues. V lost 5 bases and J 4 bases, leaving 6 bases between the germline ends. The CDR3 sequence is CASSTRYNEQFF. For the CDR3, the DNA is TGTGCCAGCAGCACCCGGTACAATGAGCAGTTCTTC. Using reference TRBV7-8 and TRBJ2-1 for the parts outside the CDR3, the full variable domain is GAGVSQSPRYKVAKRGQDVALRCDPISGHVSLFWYQQALGQGPEFLTYFQNEAQLDKSGLPSDRFFAERPEGSVSTLKIQRTQQEDSAVYLCASSTRYNEQFFGPGTRLTVL.

CDR3 amino acids: CASSLPDRGPRAAQYF. The CDR3 DNA follows: TGTGCCAGCAGTTTACCGGACAGGGGCCCGAGGGCGGCCCAGTACTTC. The chain employs TRBV28 and TRBJ2-5; TRBD1 agrees at 9 bases. In germline, CDR1 is MDHEN, CDR2 SYDVKM. The CDR3 runs 16 residues. The J segment lost 9 bases and the V segment lost 2 bases, leaving 13 bases of the junction unmatched.

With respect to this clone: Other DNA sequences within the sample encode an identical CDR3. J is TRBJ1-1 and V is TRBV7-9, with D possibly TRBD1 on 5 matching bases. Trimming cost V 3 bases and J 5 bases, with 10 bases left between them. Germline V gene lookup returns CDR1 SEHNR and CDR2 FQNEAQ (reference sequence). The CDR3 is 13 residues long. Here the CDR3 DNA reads TGTGCCAGCAGCTTGGGGGAGGGTACTGAAGCTTTCTTT. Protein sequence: CASSLGEGTEAFF.

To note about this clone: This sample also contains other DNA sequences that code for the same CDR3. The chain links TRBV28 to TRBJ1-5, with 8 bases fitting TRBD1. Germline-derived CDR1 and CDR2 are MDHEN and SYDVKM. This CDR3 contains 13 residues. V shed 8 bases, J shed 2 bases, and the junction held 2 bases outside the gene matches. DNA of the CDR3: TGTGCCAGCCTGGACAGGGGCAATCAGCCCCAGCATTTT. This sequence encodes CASLDRGNQPQHF.

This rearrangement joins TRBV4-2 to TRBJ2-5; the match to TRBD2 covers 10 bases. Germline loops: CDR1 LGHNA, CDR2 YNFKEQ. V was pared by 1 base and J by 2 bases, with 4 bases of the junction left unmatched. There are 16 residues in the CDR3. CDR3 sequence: CASSQVRLAGQETQYF. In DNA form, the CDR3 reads TGTGCCAGCAGCCAAGTGCGACTAGCGGGTCAAGAGACCCAGTACTTC.

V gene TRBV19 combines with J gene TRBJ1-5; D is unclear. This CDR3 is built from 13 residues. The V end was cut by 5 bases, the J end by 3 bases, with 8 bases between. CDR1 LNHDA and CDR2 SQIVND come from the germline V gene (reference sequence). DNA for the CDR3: TGTGCCAGTAGTCCCCGAAACAATCAGCCCCAGCATTTT. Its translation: CASSPRNNQPQHF.

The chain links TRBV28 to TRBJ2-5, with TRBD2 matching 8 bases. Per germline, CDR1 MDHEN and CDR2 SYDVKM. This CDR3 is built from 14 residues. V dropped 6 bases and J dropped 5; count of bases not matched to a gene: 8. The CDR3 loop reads CASSISSGKETQYF. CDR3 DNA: TGTGCCAGCAGCATAAGTAGCGGGAAGGAGACCCAGTACTTC.

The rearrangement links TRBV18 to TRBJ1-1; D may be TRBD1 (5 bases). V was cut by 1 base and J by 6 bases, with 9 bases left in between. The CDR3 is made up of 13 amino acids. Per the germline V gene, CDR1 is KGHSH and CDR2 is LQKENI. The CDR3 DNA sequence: TGTGCCAGCTCACCACTGAGGGACGCTGAAGCTTTCTTT. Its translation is CASSPLRDAEAFF.